The clone carrying this TCR beta chain appeared many times. Germline loops: CDR1 LNHNV, CDR2 YYDKDF (reference sequence). Deletions cut 5 bases from V and 7 bases from J, with 12 bases between. The CDR3 consists of 13 residues. The sample is drawn from a study of regulatory T cells in long-lasting Graves disease. On the study more broadly: For under 3 months, newly diagnosed Graves' patients had been taking antithyroid drugs.

Building of the TCR beta libraries involved iRepertoire HTBI primers and Arm-PCR of CDR3 regions. TCRdb analysed the multiplex PCR reads with MiXCR anew, one entry per CDR3 protein. The table includes approximately 350,000 distinct CDR3 sequences, 15% to 20% detected once. Time point specified: newly diagnosed GD, antithyroid drugs for less than 3 months. Making the TCR library involved RNA that had been extracted from PBMCs. This sample also belongs to another study, concerning T cells in Graves' hyperthyroidism and ophthalmopathy.

The specimen was peripheral blood mononuclear cells (PBMCs), collected at new diagnosis, from a patient treated with antithyroid drugs. The rearrangement joins TRBV15 to TRBJ2-1; D not certain. This receptor was identified in a woman aged 18-29 years with Graves disease. The CDR3 nucleotides are TGTGCCACCAGCGGCCACCTAAGAAATGAGCAGTTCTTC. Protein sequence: CATSGHLRNEQFF.